This T cell receptor (beta chain) was observed in a study of T-cell memory formation after mild COVID-19. Study details: Largely donor-specific sequence clusters came from a couple of donors.

TCRdb processed the 5' RACE reads anew with MiXCR; each CDR3 protein has one entry. The table lists under 250,000 distinct CDR3 sequences, about 9.2% of them singletons. This clonotype was counted only a few times. The antigen is not known. The trim removed 2 bases at V and 8 bases at J, leaving 14 bases unmatched. CDR1 is MGHRA, CDR2 YSYEKL, per germline. CDR3 length equals 17 residues. General observations from the study: Clonal second-wave expansions that peaked on day 37 had unconfirmed SARS-CoV-2 specificity. Contracting clones from day 15 to 85 had balanced CD4/CD8; later expanders favoured CD4+.

This receptor was obtained from a man aged 18 to 35 who had mild COVID-19 (a few samples of this study predate the infection). Cell type and time point are not known. Sequencing used PBMCs or a T cell subset sorted from them (not recorded which). This rearrangement joins TRBV4-1 to TRBJ1-2, with 10 bases lining up with TRBD1. The CDR3 sequence: CASSQTGTGERSEGYTF. The CDR3 bases are TGCGCCAGCAGCCAAACCGGGACAGGGGAACGATCGGAGGGCTACACCTTC.